The clone carrying this T cell receptor (beta chain) was recorded a few times. The antigen is not known. TCRdb reanalysed the 5' RACE reads using MiXCR and keeps one entry per CDR3 protein. The data show 210,000 or so distinct CDR3 sequences, with 10% to 13% seen just once and around 2.9% held by the top ten. The CDR3 totals 16 residues. V shed 2 bases, J shed 6 bases, and the junction held 10 bases outside the gene matches. Germline V lookup: CDR1 MNHEY, CDR2 SVGEGT. This sample was included in a study of T-cell memory formation after mild COVID-19. Findings and caveats of the study: There was a balanced CD4/CD8 profile in clones contracting day 15 to 85, and later expanders leaned CD4+. Cross-reactive memory appears to have joined, as suggested by some responding clones showing up in pre-infection memory.

The source material was PBMCs or a T cell subset sorted from them (not recorded which). The chain employs TRBV6-2 or TRBV6-3 and TRBJ1-5, with 7 bases identical to TRBD1. The sequence derives from a man aged 18 to 30 who had mild COVID-19 (a few samples of this study predate the infection). Cell type and time point are not known. Here the CDR3 DNA reads TGTGCCAGCAGTTACCTCCAGGGGGTCGGTTTTCAGCCCCAGCATTTT. This encodes CASSYLQGVGFQPQHF.